This T cell receptor beta chain was identified during a study of T cells in Graves' hyperthyroidism and ophthalmopathy. Points from the study as a whole: The model's output predicted ophthalmopathy at a median of roughly 6.9 months prior to onset.

Stable Graves' hyperthyroidism meant no ophthalmopathy progression within 18 months. Recently diagnosed hyperthyroidism of less than 2 months' duration affected patients aged 18 to 65. Clinicians diagnosed patients from clinical symptoms, serum thyroxine and TRAb, thyroid ultrasound and orbital computed tomography. This clonotype was recorded a few times. Its specificity is not known. TCR beta CDR3 region amplification was performed from RNA transcripts. A set of HTBI primers served as the primers for a first-round RT-PCR of the TCR CDR3. TCRdb reanalysed the multiplex PCR reads using MiXCR and keeps one entry per CDR3 protein. Altogether a few hundred thousand distinct CDR3 sequences are present, less than 20% being singletons, with the ten largest covering approximately 7%. V lost 0 bases and J lost 4; bases outside the gene matches: 7. The germline gives CDR1 GTSNPN, CDR2 SVGIG (reference sequence). The length of the CDR3 is 17 residues.

The receptor was isolated from a woman between 25 and 40 years old with Graves' hyperthyroidism. Input material: blood. The chain uses TRBV30 and TRBJ2-2; TRBD2 matches at 11 bases. CDR3 amino acids: CAWSVKLAGVSTGELFF. In nucleotides, the CDR3 is TGTGCCTGGAGTGTAAAACTAGCGGGAGTCAGCACCGGGGAGCTGTTTTTT.